This TCR beta chain was captured by sequencing in a study of cytomegalovirus exposure and HLA in healthy donors. Study conclusions and caveats: Follow-up analysis later connected one missense variant in DCLRE1C with trimming of TCR beta V- and J-genes.

For this clone: What it recognizes is unknown.

The CDR3 extends over 17 amino acids. Germline trimming cut 4 bases from V and 0 bases from J; bases unmatched to any gene: 11. Germline V gene sequence: CDR1 SGHVS, CDR2 FNYEAQ. In the PCR, 60 Vbeta and 13 Jbeta primers were used. Sequencing was performed with immunoSEQ multiplex PCR; in TCRdb, only in-frame clones are kept and a portion is missing. The sample has 100,000 or so clones; around 76% are singletons. The sample was PBMCs. V usage is TRBV7-6 and J usage is TRBJ2-5; 7 nucleotides match TRBD1. This TCR came from a young man in good health and CMV-seropositive. CDR3 DNA: TGTGCCAGCAGCTCGGGAACAGGGGCCAGGTACCAAGAGACCCAGTACTTC. The encoded protein is CASSSGTGARYQETQYF. The whole variable domain, remainder taken from reference TRBV7-6 and TRBJ2-5, is GAGVSQSPRYKVTKRGQDVALRCDPISGHVSLYWYRQALGQGPEFLTYFNYEAQQDKSGLPNDRFSAERPEGSISTLTIQRTEQRDSAMYRCASSSGTGARYQETQYFGPGTRLLVL.